Listed here are 26 T cell receptor beta chains from one sample, sequenced in a study of blood T cell repertoires in COVID-19. Libraries were prepared by immunoSEQ multiplex PCR; TCRdb keeps only in-frame clonotypes and omits some of them. The repertoire holds about 160,000 clones, with roughly 85% as singletons. Sequenced sample: peripheral blood. The source is a woman aged 80 or over with active or convalescent COVID-19.

The genes are TRBV28 and TRBJ1-2; 7 bases match TRBD1. Germline CDR1 reads MDHEN; CDR2 reads SYDVKM. Losses at the gene ends were 5 bases for V and 4 bases for J; bases not matched to a gene: 7. The CDR3 contains 14 residues. The CDR3 region is CASSIGTATYGYTF. The CDR3, as DNA: TGTGCCAGCAGTATCGGGACAGCTACCTATGGCTACACCTTC.

This clone was detected once. The chain has TRBV19 and TRBJ1-6; 10 bases are a match to TRBD1. This CDR3 has 17 amino acids. The trim removed 5 bases at V and 8 bases at J, leaving 12 bases unmatched. The germline CDR1 and CDR2 sequences are LNHDA and SQIVND (reference sequence). In nucleotides, the CDR3 is TGTGCCAGTAGTCCGAGCCGCCCGGGACAGGGGCATTCACCCCTCCACTTT. This gives the protein CASSPSRPGQGHSPLHF.

The CDR3 here is CASSPQPSGVIYGYTF. For the CDR3, the DNA is TGTGCCAGCTCACCACAACCTTCAGGGGTTATCTATGGCTACACCTTC. This chain joins TRBV18 and TRBJ1-2, with D maybe TRBD1 (6 bases). CDR3 size: 16 residues. V lost 1 base, J lost 4 bases, and 16 bases lay in between. In germline, CDR1 is KGHSH, CDR2 LQKENI.

This CDR3 reads CSVAGAGGPDTQYF. The CDR3 nucleotides read TGCAGCGTTGCTGGAGCGGGGGGCCCAGATACGCAGTATTTT. The chain employs TRBV29-1 and TRBJ2-3; the match to TRBD2 covers 9 bases. Germline V CDR1 and CDR2: SQVTM, ANQGSEA. The CDR3 runs to 14 residues. With 4 bases clipped from V and 4 bases from J, the junction kept 6 bases outside the gene matches.

This chain connects TRBV5-6 to TRBJ2-3; D is perhaps TRBD2 (6 bases). V shed 2 bases and J shed 2 bases, with 12 bases lying between them. Germline assignment: CDR1 SGHDT and CDR2 YYEEEE. This CDR3 has 15 amino acids. The CDR3 coding sequence is TGTGCCAGCAGCTTTGGCAGGGAGGACACAGATACGCAGTATTTT. This translates into CASSFGREDTDTQYF.

V is TRBV5-1 and J is TRBJ1-5, with D possibly TRBD1 on 5 matching bases. V lost 0 bases and J lost 9, with 16 bases in between. Germline-derived CDR1 and CDR2 are SGHRS and YFSETQ. The CDR3 length is 15 residues. The chain's CDR3 is CASSLDRQGVGPQHF. CDR3 bases: TGCGCCAGCAGCTTGGATCGGCAGGGTGTAGGGCCCCAGCATTTT.

This rearrangement joins TRBV6-2 or TRBV6-3 to TRBJ1-5, with TRBD1 identical over 11 bases. Germline V gene lookup returns CDR1 MNHEY and CDR2 SVGEGT. This CDR3 spans 15 amino acids. Trimming removed 6 bases from V and 7 bases from J; junction bases left unmatched: 8. CDR3 nucleotide sequence: TGTGCCAGCAGCCACGGACAGGGGGCAGGGCAGCCCCAGCATTTT. Its protein is CASSHGQGAGQPQHF.

The chain is built from TRBV19 and TRBJ2-5; 12 bases map to TRBD2. Germline CDR1 LNHDA, CDR2 SQIVND (reference sequence). The CDR3 runs to 18 residues. V shed 3 bases, J shed 5 bases, and the junction held 13 bases outside the gene matches. The CDR3, as DNA: TGTGCCAGTAGTATGCGGGACCTTAGGACTAGCGGGATGGAGACCCAGTACTTC. Its protein product is CASSMRDLRTSGMETQYF.

The chain recombines TRBV6-6 with TRBJ1-5, with D possibly matching TRBD1 (5 bases). This CDR3 has 14 amino acids. The germline V and J ends were trimmed by 2 bases and 6 bases, with 11 bases remaining between them. Germline V gives CDR1 MNHNY, CDR2 SVGAGI (reference sequence). The CDR3 sequence: CASSYPEGSQPQHF. As DNA, the CDR3 is TGTGCCAGCAGTTACCCGGAGGGGAGTCAGCCCCAGCATTTT.

The rearrangement uses TRBV23-1 and TRBJ2-7; 8 bases are a match to TRBD2. TRBV23-1 is assigned to the ORF class and has an uncertain function. This CDR3 contains 16 residues. The trim removed 4 bases at V and 3 bases at J, leaving 11 bases unmatched. The CDR3 sequence: CASSLTVITSGYEQYF. The CDR3 DNA reads TGCGCCAGCAGTCTTACTGTCATAACTAGCGGCTACGAGCAGTACTTC.

The rearrangement links TRBV6-7 to TRBJ2-7; D remains unclear. TRBV6-7 carries the ORF label, with uncertain function. This CDR3 region has 10 residues. V was trimmed by 6 bases and J by 7 bases, leaving 7 bases between them. CDR3 residues: CASSLREQYF. CDR3 nucleotides: TGTGCCAGCAGCCTCCGGGAGCAGTACTTC.

The chain has TRBV7-2 and TRBJ2-1; D is ambiguous. V shed 2 bases and J shed 3 bases, with 2 bases lying between them. CDR3 length: 12 residues. Germline CDR1 is SGHTA and CDR2 is FQGNSA. The CDR3 DNA sequence: TGTGCCAGCAGCTTACGCTACAATGAGCAGTTCTTC. Its translation is CASSLRYNEQFF. Filled out from reference TRBV7-2 and TRBJ2-1, the complete variable domain reads GAGVSQSPSNKVTEKGKDVELRCDPISGHTALYWYRQSLGQGLEFLIYFQGNSAPDKSGLPSDRFSAERTGGSVSTLTIQRTQQEDSAVYLCASSLRYNEQFFGPGTRLTVL.

This clone was counted a single time. The V call is TRBV9, the J call TRBJ1-1; maybe TRBD1 (5 bases). The CDR3 is made up of 15 amino acids. Germline CDR1 is SGDLS and CDR2 is YYNGEE. The V and J ends lost 0 bases and 5 bases respectively, with 14 bases between them. The CDR3 here is CASSVVSAPGTEAFF. In nucleotides, the CDR3 is TGTGCCAGCAGCGTAGTGAGTGCCCCAGGGACTGAAGCTTTCTTT.

The gene calls are TRBV5-1 and TRBJ1-2; TRBD1 might be the D (5 bases). The germline V gene encodes CDR1 SGHRS and CDR2 YFSETQ. Trimming shortened V by 4 bases and J by 0 bases, and 10 bases separated the two germline ends. CDR3 length equals 14 residues. CDR3 loop: CASSPQGANYGYTF. As DNA, the CDR3 is TGCGCCAGCAGCCCCCAGGGCGCTAACTATGGCTACACCTTC. The full variable domain, its missing parts supplied by reference TRBV5-1 and TRBJ1-2, is KAGVTQTPRYLIKTRGQQVTLSCSPISGHRSVSWYQQTPGQGLQFLFEYFSETQRNKGNFPGRFSGRQFSNSRSEMNVSTLELGDSALYLCASSPQGANYGYTFGSGTRLTVV.

This rearrangement joins TRBV19 to TRBJ2-7; D gene ambiguous. The CDR3 runs 13 residues. The V end lost 6 bases, the J end lost 3 bases, and 12 bases lay between the germline ends. The germline V gene has CDR1 LNHDA and CDR2 SQIVND (reference sequence). The CDR3 reads CASRSTASYEQYF. The DNA for the CDR3 is TGTGCCAGTAGATCGACGGCTAGCTACGAGCAGTACTTC.

This clone has only a few counts. The genes are TRBV7-9 and TRBJ1-2; a weak D match, TRBD1 (6 bases). CDR1 is SEHNR, CDR2 FQNEAQ, per germline (reference sequence). Trimming cost V 0 bases and J 8 bases, with 13 bases left between them. The length of the CDR3 is 14 residues. DNA of the CDR3: TGTGCCAGCAGCTTAGCGTCGCCAGGGGACGGCTACACCTTC. Protein sequence: CASSLASPGDGYTF.

The chain joins TRBV24-1 to TRBJ2-5; 7 nucleotides line up with TRBD2. Germline lookup yields CDR1 KGHDR and CDR2 SFDVKD. The CDR3 runs 15 residues. The V segment lost 3 bases and the J segment 4 bases; nucleotides outside the gene matches: 7. CDR3 bases: TGTGCCACCAGTGATGGCGGGAGTCCCCTAGAGACCCAGTACTTC. This gives the protein CATSDGGSPLETQYF.

This clone was seen more than once but under ten times. This sequence joins TRBV6-5 and TRBJ1-5, with unresolved D. Germline CDR1 MNHEY, CDR2 SVGAGI. This CDR3 is built from 14 residues. The ends were cut back, 7 bases at V and 2 bases at J, with 12 bases in the middle. CDR3 DNA sequence: TGTGCCAGCAACCGGTCCGGGGGCAATCAGCCCCAGCATTTT. This sequence encodes CASNRSGGNQPQHF.

The V and J genes are TRBV10-3 and TRBJ2-5; 7 bases align to TRBD1. The germline gives CDR1 ENHRY, CDR2 SYGVKD. The CDR3 totals 14 residues. The J segment lost 7 bases and the V segment lost 4 bases, leaving 9 bases of the junction unmatched. CDR3: CAISGYRGAGTQYF. CDR3 bases: TGTGCCATCAGTGGATACAGGGGCGCTGGGACCCAGTACTTC.

The gene calls are TRBV11-2 and TRBJ1-5, with D tentatively TRBD1 (6 bases). Germline V lookup: CDR1 SGHAT, CDR2 FQNNGV. The CDR3 extends over 16 amino acids. V lost 5 bases and J 0 bases, leaving 14 bases between the germline ends. The CDR3 spells CASSEQGPYSNQPQHF. The DNA of the CDR3 is TGTGCCAGCAGCGAACAGGGCCCCTATAGCAATCAGCCCCAGCATTTT.

This clone was counted once. V usage is TRBV4-2 and J usage is TRBJ1-5; TRBD1 aligns across 9 bases. This CDR3 contains 16 residues. Unmatched junction bases numbered 4, after V lost 0 bases and J lost 4 bases. The germline V gene encodes CDR1 LGHNA and CDR2 YNFKEQ. The CDR3 is CASSQDPTGGNQPQHF. The CDR3 DNA reads TGTGCCAGCAGCCAAGACCCGACAGGGGGTAATCAGCCCCAGCATTTT.

The genes are TRBV6-5 and TRBJ1-5; 8 bases are shared with TRBD1. The CDR3 has 13 residues. The ends lost 6 bases at V and 4 bases at J; junction bases unmatched: 2. Looked up from germline, CDR1 is MNHEY and CDR2 is SVGAGI. The DNA of the CDR3 is TGTGCCAGCAGAACAGGGGGTAATCAGCCCCAGCATTTT. Translating gives CASRTGGNQPQHF.

The DNA for the CDR3 is TGCGCCAGCAGCGTGATGACTAGCGAGTCCGGTGAGCAGTTCTTC. It codes for CASSVMTSESGEQFF. This sequence joins TRBV5-1 and TRBJ2-1; 8 bases align to TRBD2. V shed 4 bases, J shed 9 bases, and the junction held 12 bases outside the gene matches. Germline CDR1 reads SGHRS; CDR2 reads YFSETQ. The CDR3 contains 15 residues.

This clone was seen a single time. This rearrangement joins TRBV10-3 to TRBJ2-3, with 10 bases matching TRBD2. The ends lost 2 bases at V and 2 bases at J; junction bases unmatched: 4. The germline gives CDR1 ENHRY, CDR2 SYGVKD. The CDR3 has 16 residues. CDR3 sequence (DNA): TGTGCCATCAGTGAGGGACTAGCGGTGACCACAGATACGCAGTATTTT. Encoded protein: CAISEGLAVTTDTQYF.

J is TRBJ1-3 and V is TRBV27, with D tentatively TRBD1 (6 bases). The germline gives CDR1 MNHEY, CDR2 SMNVEV (reference sequence). The CDR3 runs 17 residues. The V end lost 0 bases, the J end lost 2 bases, and 14 bases lay between the germline ends. The CDR3, as DNA: TGTGCCAGCAGTTTATCACAAGGGGGTGCAACTGGAAACACCATATATTTT. It yields the protein CASSLSQGGATGNTIYF.

The CDR3: CASSEGSGRSYNEQFF. CDR3 nucleotide sequence: TGTGCCAGCAGTGAAGGGAGCGGGAGGTCCTACAATGAGCAGTTCTTC. The chain carries TRBV6-4 and TRBJ2-1, with 9 bases identical to TRBD2. Germline trimming cut 3 bases from V and 1 base from J; bases unmatched to any gene: 4. The CDR3 consists of 16 residues. In germline, CDR1 is MRHNA, CDR2 SNTAGT.